The rows below give T cell receptor beta chains drawn from one sample of a study of identical twins. TCRdb re-called the 5' RACE reads through MiXCR, storing one row per CDR3 protein. The sample carries some 460,000 distinct CDR3 sequences, 14% recorded once. The same data also went into a second study, on yellow fever vaccine responses in identical twins.

The material sequenced was CD4+ T cells sorted from blood. The receptors derive from a woman between 18 and 29 years old in good health. Both conserved end residues are part of each CDR3. D genes are given only for firm matches. Only part of the rows carry a size: once, few, many, or a class if the clone is expanded.

>-|TRBJ2-2|TRBV5-1|TRBD1
CASSDRVAGELFF
TGCGCCAGCAGCGACAGGGTCGCGGGGGAGCTGTTTTTT
>many|TRBJ2-7|TRBV4-3|-
CASSQETRGHYEQYF
TGCGCCAGCAGCCAAGAAACCAGGGGACACTACGAGCAGTACTTC
>-|TRBJ2-1|TRBV15|-
CATSRERGRGASSYNEQFF
TGTGCCACCAGCAGAGAACGGGGGAGAGGCGCTTCATCCTACAATGAGCAGTTCTTC
>many|TRBJ1-4|TRBV29-1|-
CSVGPRGGNEKLFF
TGCAGCGTCGGGCCACGGGGTGGGAATGAAAAACTGTTTTTT
>many|TRBJ2-2|TRBV7-2|TRBD1
CASSLVGRGLGELFF
TGTGCCAGCAGCTTAGTTGGCAGGGGGCTGGGGGAGCTGTTTTTT
>-|TRBJ2-7|TRBV27|-
CASSFRRVSYEQYF
TGTGCCAGCTCCTTTCGAAGGGTCTCCTACGAGCAGTACTTC
>few|TRBJ2-3|TRBV20-1|TRBD1
CSATRKQGKVTDTQYF
TGCAGTGCTACACGAAAACAGGGGAAGGTCACAGATACGCAGTATTTT
>-|TRBJ2-3|TRBV5-6|-
CASSLTVRTDTQYF
TGTGCCAGCAGCTTGACGGTCCGCACAGATACGCAGTATTTT
>many|TRBJ2-7|TRBV6-5|-
CASRDTYEQYF
TGTGCCAGCAGAGATACCTACGAGCAGTACTTC
>few|TRBJ2-6|TRBV7-2|-
CASTPGSFLSGANVLTF
TGTGCCAGCACCCCAGGCAGTTTCTTGTCTGGGGCCAACGTCCTGACTTTC
>-|TRBJ1-1|TRBV12-3/TRBV12-4|-
CASRPLDTEAFF
TGTGCCAGCAGGCCCCTGGACACTGAAGCTTTCTTT
>-|TRBJ2-7|TRBV29-1|-
CSVSQGSTYEQYF
TGCAGCGTTTCTCAGGGGTCGACCTACGAGCAGTACTTC
>-|TRBJ2-3|TRBV2|TRBD1
CASRDRVPTDTQYF
TGTGCCAGCAGAGACAGGGTCCCCACAGATACGCAGTATTTT